These 11 T cell receptor beta chains were sequenced from one sample in a study of blood T cell repertoires in COVID-19. Sequencing was performed with immunoSEQ multiplex PCR; in TCRdb, only in-frame clones are kept and a portion is missing. The sample has 200,000 to 250,000 clones; about 84% are singletons. Material for sequencing was peripheral blood. All receptors derive from a woman older than 75 with COVID-19, enrolled during active disease.

This rearrangement joins TRBV9 to TRBJ1-1; weak D call: TRBD1 (6 bases). This CDR3 has 15 amino acids. Germline V gene sequence: CDR1 SGDLS, CDR2 YYNGEE. Trimming stripped 3 bases from V and 7 bases from J, with 19 bases between. CDR3 nucleotides: TGTGCCAGCAGCGCCGGGGGGGCCTACCCTAGTGAAGCTTTCTTT. Translated: CASSAGGAYPSEAFF.

The chain employs TRBV24-1 and TRBJ1-1; 9 bases map to TRBD1. From germline, CDR1 is KGHDR and CDR2 SFDVKD. V lost 10 bases to trimming and J lost 3 bases; unmatched junction nucleotides: 5. CDR3 size: 13 residues. This chain's CDR3 is CATRTGAYTEAFF. The DNA of the CDR3 is TGTGCCACTAGGACAGGGGCCTACACTGAAGCTTTCTTT.

V is TRBV9 and J is TRBJ2-3, with D tentatively TRBD2 (6 bases). The CDR3 covers 15 residues. CDR1 is SGDLS, CDR2 YYNGEE, per germline. Between the trimmed V and J ends, which lost 6 bases and 2 bases, there was a span of 16 bases. Here the CDR3 reads CASTVGGAITDTQYF. In nucleotides, the CDR3 is TGTGCCAGCACGGTAGGAGGGGCTATCACAGATACGCAGTATTTT.

The J gene is TRBJ2-3, the V gene TRBV27, with D possibly matching TRBD2 (5 bases). This CDR3 has 15 amino acids. Germline assignment: CDR1 MNHEY and CDR2 SMNVEV (reference sequence). The V and J ends lost 4 bases and 2 bases respectively, with 13 bases between them. CDR3 in amino acids: CASSSRLSYTDTQYF. The CDR3 coding sequence is TGTGCCAGCAGTTCCAGACTAAGCTACACAGATACGCAGTATTTT.

The chain has TRBV9 and TRBJ2-1; 7 bases are a match to TRBD2. The CDR3 length is 16 residues. From germline, CDR1 is SGDLS and CDR2 YYNGEE. J was trimmed by 8 bases and V by 2 bases; bases with no gene match: 13. CDR3 sequence (DNA): TGTGCCAGCAGCGTGGGAGGGGACTTCCGGGGTGATGAGCAGTTCTTC. Translation: CASSVGGDFRGDEQFF.

The chain employs TRBV5-5 and TRBJ2-7; D call uncertain. V lost 4 bases and J lost 4, with 9 bases in between. The length of the CDR3 is 12 residues. Germline CDR1 reads SGHKS; CDR2 reads YYEKEE (reference sequence). CDR3 DNA: TGTGCCAGCAGCCTGCTAGATTACGAGCAGTACTTC. Translation gives CASSLLDYEQYF.

The rearrangement joins TRBV7-2 to TRBJ1-6; tentatively, D is TRBD1 (5 bases). The germline V gene encodes CDR1 SGHTA and CDR2 FQGNSA. Trimming pared 1 base from V and 1 base from J, leaving 8 bases between. This CDR3 region has 16 residues. The CDR3 protein is CASSLGAGSYNSPLHF. The CDR3 DNA is TGTGCCAGCAGCTTAGGGGCAGGGTCCTATAATTCACCCCTCCACTTT.

The chain joins TRBV10-1 to TRBJ1-3; D not certain. This CDR3 comprises 13 residues. The V gene lost 0 bases and the J gene lost 5 bases, with 5 bases spanning the gap. Germline loops: CDR1 WNHNN, CDR2 SYGVQD (reference sequence). The CDR3, as DNA: TGCGCCAGCAGTGAGTCTAGCAGAAACACCATATATTTT. Amino acids: CASSESSRNTIYF.

This chain links TRBV4-3 with TRBJ1-5; no clear D. There are 16 residues in the CDR3. Germline V gene data show CDR1 as LGHNA and CDR2 as YSLEER. V shed 2 bases and J shed 5 bases, with 16 bases lying between them. This CDR3 reads CASSQTQGRGDQPQHF. The CDR3 coding sequence is TGCGCCAGCAGCCAAACCCAAGGGCGCGGGGATCAGCCCCAGCATTTT.

The rearrangement joins TRBV11-2 to TRBJ1-1; maybe TRBD1 (5 bases). The germline gives CDR1 SGHAT, CDR2 FQNNGV. V was cut by 7 bases and J by 6 bases, with 18 bases left in between. The CDR3 covers 14 residues. This CDR3 reads CASTSRTPKAEAFF. In nucleotides, the CDR3 is TGTGCCAGCACCTCTCGGACACCCAAGGCTGAAGCTTTCTTT. Full variable domain (remainder filled in from reference TRBV11-2 and TRBJ1-1): EAGVAQSPRYKIIEKRQSVAFWCNPISGHATLYWYQQILGQGPKLLIQFQNNGVVDDSQLPKDRFSAERLKGVDSTLKIQPAKLEDSAVYLCASTSRTPKAEAFFGQGTRLTVV.

The gene calls are TRBV2 and TRBJ2-7, with 8 bases matching TRBD2. CDR3 size: 14 residues. Germline V gives CDR1 SNHLY, CDR2 FYNNEI. V was clipped by 11 bases and J by 4 bases; unmatched bases: 13. The CDR3 region is CAGAGGAKRYEQYF. For the CDR3, the DNA is TGTGCCGGTGCGGGGGGCGCAAAACGGTACGAGCAGTACTTC.